Presented here are 26 T cell receptor beta chains from one specimen sequenced in a study of liver allograft versus peripheral blood T cells. Study overall: Transplanted-liver T cell receptor repertoires were compared with recipients' peripheral blood repertoires.

TCRdb independently ran MiXCR on the reads; one entry per CDR3 protein. The sample includes under 15,000 distinct CDR3 sequences, approximately 17% seen only once; the top ten take 2% to 2.5%. The origin of the receptors is a human patient who had a liver transplant. A subset of T cells may come from the graft donor.

This clonotype turned up a few times. The V call is TRBV3-1, the J call TRBJ2-7, with TRBD2 identical over 7 bases. Trimming removed 0 bases from V and 2 bases from J; junction bases left unmatched: 7. The CDR3 runs to 16 residues. Germline CDR1 and CDR2: LGHDT and YNNKEL (reference sequence). CDR3 loop: CASSQDVASGTYEQYF. In DNA form, the CDR3 reads TGTGCCAGCAGCCAAGATGTGGCTAGCGGCACCTACGAGCAGTACTTC.

The genes are TRBV20-1 and TRBJ2-7, with a weak D call TRBD2 (6 bases). The germline V gene encodes CDR1 DFQATT and CDR2 SNEGSKA (reference sequence). CDR3 length: 14 amino acids. V lost 5 bases and J 1 base, leaving 15 bases between the germline ends. CDR3: CSAQGLLGSYEQYF. The CDR3 DNA reads as TGCAGTGCTCAGGGACTCTTAGGGTCCTACGAGCAGTACTTC.

This chain connects TRBV18 to TRBJ2-7; 10 bases fit TRBD2. The CDR3 has 14 residues. Germline V CDR1 and CDR2: KGHSH, LQKENI. The J segment lost 4 bases and the V segment lost 2 bases, leaving 2 bases of the junction unmatched. The CDR3, as DNA: TGTGCCAGCTCACCAACTAGCGGGGAATACGAGCAGTACTTC. It translates to CASSPTSGEYEQYF.

This clonotype was detected many times. This sequence joins TRBV6-6 and TRBJ2-3; 8 nucleotides line up with TRBD2. Germline V gene data show CDR1 as MNHNY and CDR2 as SVGAGI (reference sequence). The CDR3 sequence is 15 residues long. J lost 1 base, V lost 3 bases, and 3 bases had no gene match. CDR3 DNA: TGTGCCAGCAGTTATCAAGCGGGGGGCACAGATACGCAGTATTTT. Protein sequence: CASSYQAGGTDTQYF.

This clonotype was seen a handful of times. CDR3 nucleotides: TGTGCCAGCAGCCGGGGACTAGCGGCGGATGAGCAGTACTTC. Protein product: CASSRGLAADEQYF. The chain couples TRBV7-2 to TRBJ2-7, with 11 bases lining up with TRBD2. CDR1 SGHTA and CDR2 FQGNSA come from the germline V gene. This CDR3 contains 14 residues. With 5 bases clipped from V and 7 bases from J, the junction kept 7 bases outside the gene matches.

Sample share makes this clonotype medium-sized. The rearrangement joins TRBV5-4 to TRBJ2-7, with TRBD1 as a possible D gene (5 bases). The CDR3 contains 15 residues. Germline V gene sequence: CDR1 SGHNT, CDR2 YYREEE (reference sequence). V lost 0 bases to trimming and J lost 3 bases, with 13 bases between them. The CDR3 spells CASSLASIQGYEQYF. The CDR3 nucleotides are TGTGCCAGCAGCTTGGCATCCATCCAGGGCTACGAGCAGTACTTC.

This clonotype is termed medium-sized (0.01 to 0.1%). The chain links TRBV28 to TRBJ2-6, with TRBD2 as a possible D gene (5 bases). This CDR3 spans 17 amino acids. V lost 8 bases and J 0 bases, leaving 17 bases between the germline ends. CDR1 is MDHEN and CDR2 is SYDVKM in the germline V gene. The CDR3 nucleotides read TGTGCCAGCCGAGGAGGCAGGCTTCACTCTGGGGCCAACGTCCTGACTTTC. Encoded protein: CASRGGRLHSGANVLTF.

In this sample, this clonotype is medium-sized. The chain employs TRBV28 and TRBJ1-4, with 9 bases identical to TRBD1. V shed 5 bases, J shed 7 bases, and the junction held 11 bases outside the gene matches. Germline V CDR1 and CDR2: MDHEN, SYDVKM. CDR3 length: 16 amino acids. The CDR3 sequence is CASSVLPGTGSEKLFF. CDR3 sequence (DNA): TGTGCCAGCAGTGTTCTCCCCGGGACAGGGTCTGAAAAACTGTTTTTT.

The chain couples TRBV28 to TRBJ2-7, with TRBD2 matching 11 bases. The germline V gene encodes CDR1 MDHEN and CDR2 SYDVKM. The CDR3 covers 14 residues. J lost 8 bases, V lost 4 bases, and 7 bases had no gene match. In nucleotides, the CDR3 is TGTGCCAGCAGTTCGACCGCGACTAGCGGGAAGCAGTACTTC. Protein sequence: CASSSTATSGKQYF.

The rearrangement uses TRBV11-2 and TRBJ2-1; D unresolved. V lost 3 bases, J lost 0 bases, and 9 bases lay in between. This CDR3 contains 15 residues. CDR1 and CDR2 from the germline V gene are SGHAT and FQNNGV. CDR3 DNA: TGTGCCAGCAGCTTGACTTCTAGCTCCTACAATGAGCAGTTCTTC. It encodes CASSLTSSSYNEQFF.

The V gene is TRBV3-2, the J gene TRBJ1-5; the table's D call of TRBD1 was not tested on the DNA. TRBV3-2 is a documented pseudogene. The CDR3 loop spans 18 amino acids. CDR3 in DNA: TGTGCCAGCAGCCAAGAGCCTCCCGGGCCGGATTACAATCAGCCCCAGCATTTT. It translates to CASSQEPPGPDYNQPQHF.

By sample fraction, this clonotype is medium-sized. This chain connects TRBV19 to TRBJ1-6, with D maybe TRBD1 (5 bases). The CDR3 consists of 13 residues. V was pared by 3 bases and J by 10 bases, with 10 bases between. Germline V CDR1 and CDR2: LNHDA, SQIVND (reference sequence). CDR3 bases: TGTGCCAGTAGTATTGGGGCGAGCTCACCCCTCCACTTT. It encodes CASSIGASSPLHF. Supplemented by reference TRBV19 and TRBJ1-6, the full variable domain reads DGGITQSPKYLFRKEGQNVTLSCEQNLNHDAMYWYRQDPGQGLRLIYYSQIVNDFQKGDIAEGYSVSREKKESFPLTVTSAQKNPTAFYLCASSIGASSPLHFGNGTRLTVT.

The CDR3 here is CASSPPPWRDRQETQYF. For the CDR3, the DNA is TGTGCCAGCAGTCCCCCCCCCTGGCGGGACAGACAAGAGACCCAGTACTTC. V usage is TRBV28 and J usage is TRBJ2-5, with a weak D call TRBD1 (7 bases). The germline CDR1 and CDR2 sequences are MDHEN and SYDVKM. The CDR3 totals 17 residues. Trimming shortened V by 5 bases and J by 2 bases, and 21 bases separated the two germline ends.

This clonotype was detected many times. For the CDR3, the DNA is TGTGCCAGCAGCTTGGGCCGTTCTAATGAAAAACTGTTTTTT. Translated: CASSLGRSNEKLFF. The rearrangement links TRBV5-4 to TRBJ1-4; D unresolved. With 0 bases removed from V and 3 bases from J, the gap between germline ends came to 6 bases. The V gene's germline CDR1 is SGHNT and CDR2 YYREEE (reference sequence). The CDR3 has 14 residues.

This clonotype is categorized as medium-sized. V and J are TRBV24-1 and TRBJ1-2; maybe TRBD1 (5 bases). V lost 4 bases to trimming and J lost 5 bases, with 13 bases between them. Germline CDR1 reads KGHDR; CDR2 reads SFDVKD. The CDR3 has 14 residues. The CDR3 protein is CATSEGRDGYGYTF. As DNA, the CDR3 is TGTGCCACCAGTGAGGGCCGGGACGGGTATGGCTACACCTTC.

This clonotype was recorded a few times. The gene calls are TRBV6-1 and TRBJ2-1; maybe TRBD2 (6 bases). The germline V gene encodes CDR1 MNHNS and CDR2 SASEGT. V was cut by 6 bases and J by 0 bases, with 12 bases left in between. The CDR3 loop spans 15 amino acids. The CDR3 region has the DNA TGTGCCAGCAGATTACGGGAGAACTCCTACAATGAGCAGTTCTTC. Its protein is CASRLRENSYNEQFF.

Within the sample, this clonotype is medium-sized. This sequence joins TRBV27 and TRBJ2-7, with 13 positions matching TRBD2. The CDR3 contains 18 residues. With 5 bases clipped from V and 3 bases from J, the junction kept 13 bases outside the gene matches. Germline CDR1 MNHEY, CDR2 SMNVEV (reference sequence). CDR3 coding DNA: TGTGCCAGCAGTCCCGGGGGACTAGCGGGAAGCTCTAGCTACGAGCAGTACTTC. Protein: CASSPGGLAGSSSYEQYF.

This clonotype is medium-sized by share. J is TRBJ1-4 and V is TRBV6-5; no firm D call. The CDR3 length is 16 residues. V was shortened by 5 bases and J by 7 bases, with 20 bases between the two germline ends. CDR1 and CDR2 from the germline V gene are MNHEY and SVGAGI. The CDR3 DNA reads TGTGCCAGCAGTGAAAAGCGCGGCCCCTGGGGTGAAAAACTGTTTTTT. Translation: CASSEKRGPWGEKLFF.

This clonotype is categorized as medium-sized (0.01 to 0.1%). CDR3 loop: CASSAGRGSTDTQYF. CDR3 nucleotides: TGTGCCAGCAGCGCGGGGCGGGGGAGCACAGATACGCAGTATTTT. The V call is TRBV9, the J call TRBJ2-3; 7 nucleotides align to TRBD2. Germline loops: CDR1 SGDLS, CDR2 YYNGEE. The CDR3 totals 15 residues. Losses at the gene ends were 3 bases for V and 0 bases for J; bases not matched to a gene: 4.

This sequence joins TRBV5-4 and TRBJ2-6, with 9 bases matching TRBD1. V gave up 5 bases and J gave up 2 bases; unmatched junction bases: 8. The CDR3 spans 17 residues. Germline CDR1 and CDR2: SGHNT and YYREEE (reference sequence). The DNA of the CDR3 is TGTGCCAGCAGTCGGACGGGACAGGGACCTGGGGCCAACGTCCTGACTTTC. Its protein product is CASSRTGQGPGANVLTF.

This clonotype ranks as medium-sized. The rearrangement links TRBV30 to TRBJ1-2; TRBD1 aligns across 8 bases. V shed 2 bases and J 4 bases; nucleotides not matched to a gene: 9. The germline V gene encodes CDR1 GTSNPN and CDR2 SVGIG (reference sequence). The CDR3 is 15 amino acids. The CDR3 bases are TGTGCCTGGAGTAGGCAGGGGGCGGCTGTCTATGGCTACACCTTC. Amino acid sequence: CAWSRQGAAVYGYTF.

This chain joins TRBV12-3 or TRBV12-4 and TRBJ2-3, with D unresolved. The CDR3 has 16 residues. The V and J ends lost 7 bases and 2 bases respectively, with 19 bases between them. The CDR3 protein is CASTSWVVRLTDTQYF. CDR3 coding DNA: TGTGCCAGCACAAGTTGGGTAGTCCGCCTCACAGATACGCAGTATTTT.

Many counts were recorded for this clonotype. The chain is built from TRBV11-2 and TRBJ1-2, with 8 bases that match TRBD1. This CDR3 is 13 amino acids long. Germline-derived CDR1 and CDR2 are SGHAT and FQNNGV. After removal of 5 bases from V and 6 bases from J, the junction contained 5 bases not matched to a gene. As DNA, the CDR3 is TGTGCCAGCAGCCAGGACAGGGTAGATGGCTACACCTTC. Translated: CASSQDRVDGYTF.

There are a few counts of this clonotype. V gene TRBV5-1 combines with J gene TRBJ2-2; TRBD1 aligns across 8 bases. The CDR3 runs to 15 residues. The junction had 6 bases not matched to a gene; V was cut back by 3 bases and J by 5 bases. CDR1 SGHRS and CDR2 YFSETQ come from the germline V gene. This CDR3 reads CASSSDRGGTGELFF. Written as DNA, the CDR3 is TGCGCCAGCAGCTCCGACAGGGGAGGTACCGGGGAGCTGTTTTTT.

A few counts support this clonotype. This chain joins TRBV12-3 or TRBV12-4 and TRBJ1-2; D might be TRBD1 (5 bases). This CDR3 has 11 residues. Trimming pared 3 bases from V and 13 bases from J, leaving 12 bases between. CDR3 residues: CASSLGQGVTF. In DNA form, the CDR3 reads TGTGCCAGCAGTTTGGGGCAGGGAGTCACCTTC.

In its sample, this clonotype was seen a few times. The chain combines TRBV7-2 with TRBJ2-1; 8 positions match TRBD2. From germline, CDR1 is SGHTA and CDR2 FQGNSA. The V gene end was trimmed by 3 bases and the J gene end by 8 bases; junction bases not matched to a gene: 18. CDR3 size: 18 residues. CDR3 sequence (DNA): TGTGCCAGCAGCTTGGAACCACCGGGACTAGTATCATCGGATGAGCAGTTCTTC. It codes for CASSLEPPGLVSSDEQFF.